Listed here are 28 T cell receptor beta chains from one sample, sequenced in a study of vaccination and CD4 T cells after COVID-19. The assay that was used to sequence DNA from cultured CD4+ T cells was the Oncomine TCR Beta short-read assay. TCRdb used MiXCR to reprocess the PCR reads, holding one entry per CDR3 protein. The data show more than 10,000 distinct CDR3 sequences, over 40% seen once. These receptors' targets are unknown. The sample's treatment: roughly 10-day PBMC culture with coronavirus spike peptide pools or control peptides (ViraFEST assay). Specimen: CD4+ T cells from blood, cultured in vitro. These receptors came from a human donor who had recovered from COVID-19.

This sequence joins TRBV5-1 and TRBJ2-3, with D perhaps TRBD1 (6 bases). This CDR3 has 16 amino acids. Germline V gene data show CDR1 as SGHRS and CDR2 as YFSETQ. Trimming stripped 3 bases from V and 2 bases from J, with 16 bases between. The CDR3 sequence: CASSSQTGTPTDTQYF. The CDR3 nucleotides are TGCGCCAGCAGCTCCCAGACCGGGACACCCACAGATACGCAGTATTTT. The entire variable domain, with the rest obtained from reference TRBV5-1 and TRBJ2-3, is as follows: KAGVTQTPRYLIKTRGQQVTLSCSPISGHRSVSWYQQTPGQGLQFLFEYFSETQRNKGNFPGRFSGRQFSNSRSEMNVSTLELGDSALYLCASSSQTGTPTDTQYFGPGTRLTVL.

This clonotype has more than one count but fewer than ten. CDR3 in DNA: TGTGCCAGCAGTGAGGATATCTGGGGGGCGGGCTATGGCTACACCTTC. The encoded protein is CASSEDIWGAGYGYTF. V gene TRBV6-1 combines with J gene TRBJ1-2; possible D gene TRBD1, 6 bases. Trimming removed 3 bases from V and 4 bases from J, with 18 bases in between. Germline-derived CDR1 and CDR2 are MNHNS and SASEGT. The CDR3 is 16 residues long.

CDR3 sequence reads: CASRGAGDNSPLHF. CDR3 DNA sequence: TGTGCCAGCAGGGGGGCAGGCGATAATTCACCCCTCCACTTT. This sequence joins TRBV6-1 and TRBJ1-6, with D possibly TRBD1 on 6 matching bases. V lost 6 bases, J lost 5 bases, and 11 bases lay in between. CDR3 length equals 14 residues. CDR1 is MNHNS and CDR2 is SASEGT in the germline V gene.

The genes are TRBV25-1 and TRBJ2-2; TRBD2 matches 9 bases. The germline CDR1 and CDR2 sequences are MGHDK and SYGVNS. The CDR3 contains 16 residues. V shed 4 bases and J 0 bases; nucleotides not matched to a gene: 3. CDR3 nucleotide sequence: TGTGCCAGCAGTGGCGGACTAGCGTCGAACACCGGGGAGCTGTTTTTT. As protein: CASSGGLASNTGELFF.

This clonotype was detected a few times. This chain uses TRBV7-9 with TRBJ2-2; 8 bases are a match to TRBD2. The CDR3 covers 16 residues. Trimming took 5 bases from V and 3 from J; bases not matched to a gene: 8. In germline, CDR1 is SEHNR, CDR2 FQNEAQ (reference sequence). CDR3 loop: CASSPLGGGDTGELFF. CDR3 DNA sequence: TGTGCCAGCAGCCCTCTCGGGGGGGGCGACACCGGGGAGCTGTTTTTT.

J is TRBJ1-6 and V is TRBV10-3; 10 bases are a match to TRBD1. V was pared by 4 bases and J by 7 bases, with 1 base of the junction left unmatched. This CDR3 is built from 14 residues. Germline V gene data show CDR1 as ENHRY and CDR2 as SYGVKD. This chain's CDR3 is CAISGQGANSPLHF. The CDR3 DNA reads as TGTGCCATCAGTGGACAGGGGGCCAATTCACCCCTCCACTTT.

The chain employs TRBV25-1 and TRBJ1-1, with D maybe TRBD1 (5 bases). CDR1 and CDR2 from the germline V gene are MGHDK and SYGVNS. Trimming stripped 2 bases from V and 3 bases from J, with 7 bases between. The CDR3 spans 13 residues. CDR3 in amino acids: CASSEQGDTEAFF. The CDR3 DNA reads TGTGCCAGCAGTGAACAGGGAGACACTGAAGCTTTCTTT.

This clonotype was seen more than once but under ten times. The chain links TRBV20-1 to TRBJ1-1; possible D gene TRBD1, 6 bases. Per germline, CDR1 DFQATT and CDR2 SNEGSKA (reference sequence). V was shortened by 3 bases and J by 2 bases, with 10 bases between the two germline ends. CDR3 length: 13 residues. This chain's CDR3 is CSASNRENTEAFF. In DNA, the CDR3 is TGCAGTGCTAGTAACAGGGAAAACACTGAAGCTTTCTTT.

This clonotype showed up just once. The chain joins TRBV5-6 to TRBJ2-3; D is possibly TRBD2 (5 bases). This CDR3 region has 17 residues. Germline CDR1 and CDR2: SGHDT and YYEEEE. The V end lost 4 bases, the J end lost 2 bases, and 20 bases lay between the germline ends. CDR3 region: CASSVYGGFVLTDTQYF. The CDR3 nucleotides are TGTGCCAGCAGCGTTTACGGAGGCTTTGTGCTCACAGATACGCAGTATTTT.

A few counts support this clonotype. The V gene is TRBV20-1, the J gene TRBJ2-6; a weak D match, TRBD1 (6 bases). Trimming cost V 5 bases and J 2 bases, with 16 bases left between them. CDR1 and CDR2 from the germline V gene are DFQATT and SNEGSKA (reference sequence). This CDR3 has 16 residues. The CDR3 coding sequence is TGCAGTGCTGACCCTCACACAGGGACTGGGGCCAACGTCCTGACTTTC. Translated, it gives CSADPHTGTGANVLTF.

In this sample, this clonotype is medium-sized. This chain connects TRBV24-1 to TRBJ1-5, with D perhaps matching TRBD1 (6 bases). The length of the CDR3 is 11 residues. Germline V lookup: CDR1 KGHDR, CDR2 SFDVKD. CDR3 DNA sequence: TGTACACCAGGGGTTTTGCAGCCCCAGCATTTT. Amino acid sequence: CTPGVLQPQHF.

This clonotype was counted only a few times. CDR3 sequence (DNA): TGTGCCAGCAGTGCGCAGGCAACTAATGAAAAACTGTTTTTT. Translation: CASSAQATNEKLFF. The genes are TRBV6-1 and TRBJ1-4; D ambiguous. The germline V and J ends were trimmed by 4 bases and 0 bases, with 6 bases remaining between them. Germline assignment: CDR1 MNHNS and CDR2 SASEGT. CDR3 size: 14 residues.

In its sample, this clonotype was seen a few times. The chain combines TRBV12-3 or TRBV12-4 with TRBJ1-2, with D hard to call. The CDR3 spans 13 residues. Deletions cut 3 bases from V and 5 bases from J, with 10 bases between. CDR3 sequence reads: CASSLDVVYGYTF. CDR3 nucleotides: TGTGCCAGCAGTTTGGACGTTGTGTATGGCTACACCTTC.

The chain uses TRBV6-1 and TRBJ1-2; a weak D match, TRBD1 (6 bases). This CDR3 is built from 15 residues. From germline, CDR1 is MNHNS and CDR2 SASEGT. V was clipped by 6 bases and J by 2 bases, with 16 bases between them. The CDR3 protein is CASSWRQEGNYGYTF. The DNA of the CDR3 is TGTGCCAGCAGCTGGAGACAGGAGGGGAACTATGGCTACACCTTC.

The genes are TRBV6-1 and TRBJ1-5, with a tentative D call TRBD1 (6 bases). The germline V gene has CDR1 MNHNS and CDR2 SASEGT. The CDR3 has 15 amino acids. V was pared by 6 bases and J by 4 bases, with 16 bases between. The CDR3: CASRNPDRFNQPQHF. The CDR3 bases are TGTGCCAGCAGGAACCCTGACAGGTTTAATCAGCCCCAGCATTTT.

The CDR3 DNA reads TGTGCCTGGAGTGGGGAGACCCAGTACTTC. Translating gives CAWSGETQYF. V gene TRBV30 combines with J gene TRBJ2-5, with D hard to call. The ends were cut back, 1 base at V and 5 bases at J, with 2 bases in the middle. From germline, CDR1 is GTSNPN and CDR2 SVGIG (reference sequence). CDR3 length: 10 residues.

CDR3 amino acids: CASSGVTGELFF. The CDR3 DNA reads as TGTGCCAGCAGCGGGGTCACCGGGGAGCTGTTTTTT. The rearrangement links TRBV11-1 to TRBJ2-2; D unclear. In germline, CDR1 is SGHAT, CDR2 FQDESV (reference sequence). V was shortened by 5 bases and J by 4 bases, with 5 bases between the two germline ends. This CDR3 contains 12 residues.

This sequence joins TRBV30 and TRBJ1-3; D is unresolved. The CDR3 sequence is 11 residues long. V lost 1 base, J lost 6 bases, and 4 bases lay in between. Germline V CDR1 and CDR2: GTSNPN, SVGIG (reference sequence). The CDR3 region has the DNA TGTGCCTGGAGTGGGGTAAACACCATATATTTT. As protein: CAWSGVNTIYF. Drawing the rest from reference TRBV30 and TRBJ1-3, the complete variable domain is SQTIHQWPATLVQPVGSPLSLECTVEGTSNPNLYWYRQAAGRGLQLLFYSVGIGQISSEVPQNLSASRPQDRQFILSSKKLLLSDSGFYLCAWSGVNTIYFGEGSWLTVV.

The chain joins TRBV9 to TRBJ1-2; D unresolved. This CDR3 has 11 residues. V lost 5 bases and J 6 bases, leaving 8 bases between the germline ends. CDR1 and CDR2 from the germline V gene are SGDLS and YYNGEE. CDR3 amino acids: CASRGRDGYTF. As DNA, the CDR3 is TGTGCCAGCAGGGGGAGGGATGGCTACACCTTC.

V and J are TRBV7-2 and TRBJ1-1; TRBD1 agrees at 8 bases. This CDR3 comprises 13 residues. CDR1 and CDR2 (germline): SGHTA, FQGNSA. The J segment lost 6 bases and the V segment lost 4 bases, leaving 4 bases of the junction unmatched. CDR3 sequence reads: CASSYRGGSEAFF. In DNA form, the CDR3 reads TGTGCCAGCAGCTACAGGGGGGGTTCTGAAGCTTTCTTT. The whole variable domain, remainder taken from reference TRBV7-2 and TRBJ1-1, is GAGVSQSPSNKVTEKGKDVELRCDPISGHTALYWYRQSLGQGLEFLIYFQGNSAPDKSGLPSDRFSAERTGGSVSTLTIQRTQQEDSAVYLCASSYRGGSEAFFGQGTRLTVV.

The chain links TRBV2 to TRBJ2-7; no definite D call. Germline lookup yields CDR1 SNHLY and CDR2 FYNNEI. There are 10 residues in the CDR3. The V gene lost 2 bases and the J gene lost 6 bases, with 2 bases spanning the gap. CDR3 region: CASSEIEQYF. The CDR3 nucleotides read TGTGCCAGCAGTGAAATCGAGCAGTACTTC.

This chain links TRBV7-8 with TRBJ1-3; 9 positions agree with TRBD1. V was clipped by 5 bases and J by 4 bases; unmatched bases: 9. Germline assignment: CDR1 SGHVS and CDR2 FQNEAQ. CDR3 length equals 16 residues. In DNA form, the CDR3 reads TGTGCCAGCAGCCCAGGGACAGGGAGTAGCGGAAACACCATATATTTT. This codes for CASSPGTGSSGNTIYF. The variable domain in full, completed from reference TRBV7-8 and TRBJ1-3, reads GAGVSQSPRYKVAKRGQDVALRCDPISGHVSLFWYQQALGQGPEFLTYFQNEAQLDKSGLPSDRFFAERPEGSVSTLKIQRTQQEDSAVYLCASSPGTGSSGNTIYFGEGSWLTVV.

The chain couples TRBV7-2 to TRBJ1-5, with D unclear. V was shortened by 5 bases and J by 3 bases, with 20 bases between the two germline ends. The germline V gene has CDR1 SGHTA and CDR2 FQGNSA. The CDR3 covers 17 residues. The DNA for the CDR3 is TGTGCCAGCAGCCCCAAGGTTTCCGGGGAAATCAATCAGCCCCAGCATTTT. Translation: CASSPKVSGEINQPQHF.

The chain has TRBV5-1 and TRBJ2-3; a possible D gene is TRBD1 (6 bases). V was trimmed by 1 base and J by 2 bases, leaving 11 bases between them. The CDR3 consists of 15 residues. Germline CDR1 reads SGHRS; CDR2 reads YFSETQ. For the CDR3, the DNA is TGCGCCAGCAGCTTGCAAAGGGGGAACACAGATACGCAGTATTTT. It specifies CASSLQRGNTDTQYF.

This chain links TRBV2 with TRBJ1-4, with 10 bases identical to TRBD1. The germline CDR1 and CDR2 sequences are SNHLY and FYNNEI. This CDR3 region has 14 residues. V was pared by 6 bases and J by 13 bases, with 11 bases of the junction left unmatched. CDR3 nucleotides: TGTGCCAGCAGGACGGGACAGGGGATGGGGTTACTGTTTTTT. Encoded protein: CASRTGQGMGLLFF.

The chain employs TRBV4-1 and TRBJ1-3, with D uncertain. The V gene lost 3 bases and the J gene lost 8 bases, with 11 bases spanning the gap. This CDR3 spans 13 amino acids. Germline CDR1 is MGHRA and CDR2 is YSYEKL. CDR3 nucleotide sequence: TGCGCCAGCAGCCAGGAGGGTTTTGACACCATATATTTT. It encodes CASSQEGFDTIYF.

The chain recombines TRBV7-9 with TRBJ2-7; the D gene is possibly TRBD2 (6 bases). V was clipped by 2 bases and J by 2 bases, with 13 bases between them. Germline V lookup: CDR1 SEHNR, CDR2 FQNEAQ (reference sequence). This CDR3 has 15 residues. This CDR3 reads CASSLSGGVTYEQYF. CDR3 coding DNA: TGTGCCAGCAGCTTATCTGGCGGGGTAACCTACGAGCAGTACTTC.

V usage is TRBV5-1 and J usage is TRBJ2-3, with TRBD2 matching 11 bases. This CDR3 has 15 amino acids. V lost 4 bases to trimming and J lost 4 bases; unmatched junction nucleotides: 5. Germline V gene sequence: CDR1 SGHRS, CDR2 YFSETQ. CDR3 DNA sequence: TGCGCCAGCAGCCCGACTAGCGGGGTACCAGATACGCAGTATTTT. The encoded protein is CASSPTSGVPDTQYF.